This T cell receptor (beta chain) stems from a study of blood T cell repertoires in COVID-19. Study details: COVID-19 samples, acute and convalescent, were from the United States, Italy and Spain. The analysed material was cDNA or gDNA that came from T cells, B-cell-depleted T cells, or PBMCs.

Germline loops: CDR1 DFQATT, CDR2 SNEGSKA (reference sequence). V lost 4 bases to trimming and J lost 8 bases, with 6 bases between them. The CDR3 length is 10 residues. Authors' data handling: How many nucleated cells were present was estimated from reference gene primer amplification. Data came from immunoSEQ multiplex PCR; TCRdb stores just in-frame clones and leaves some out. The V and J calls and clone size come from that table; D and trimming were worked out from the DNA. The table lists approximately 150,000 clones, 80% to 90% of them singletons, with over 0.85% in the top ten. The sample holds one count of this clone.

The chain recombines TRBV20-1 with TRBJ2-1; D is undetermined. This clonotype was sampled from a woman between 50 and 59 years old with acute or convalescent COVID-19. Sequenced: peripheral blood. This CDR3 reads CSATGYEQFF. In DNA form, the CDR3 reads TGCAGTGCTACTGGCTATGAGCAGTTCTTC.